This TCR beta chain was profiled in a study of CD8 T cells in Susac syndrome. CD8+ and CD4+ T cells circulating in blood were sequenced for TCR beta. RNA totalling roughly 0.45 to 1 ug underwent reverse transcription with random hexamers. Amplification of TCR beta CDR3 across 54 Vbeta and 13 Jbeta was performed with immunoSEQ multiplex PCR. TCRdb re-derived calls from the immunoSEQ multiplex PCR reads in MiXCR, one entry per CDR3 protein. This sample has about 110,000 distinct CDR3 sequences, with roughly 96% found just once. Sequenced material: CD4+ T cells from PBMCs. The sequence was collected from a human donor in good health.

This CDR3 reads CASSNQGQPQHF. The CDR3 DNA reads TGTGCCAGCAGCAACCAGGGGCAGCCCCAGCATTTT. This chain joins TRBV12-3 or TRBV12-4 and TRBJ1-5, with a possible D match to TRBD1 (6 bases). V was pared by 6 bases and J by 7 bases, with 10 bases between. The CDR3 runs 12 residues.